The 8 T cell receptor beta chains below were found in one sample sequenced in a study of shared clonotypes between healthy human individuals. The repertoire was sequenced with immunoSEQ multiplex PCR; TCRdb's copy has only in-frame clones and lacks some. The sample consists of around 2,000,000 clones, about 95% of them appearing once. Naive CD8 cells were CD45RO-negative, positively selected for CCR7, excluding terminally differentiated effector memory CD45RA+ cells. The sequencing input was naive CD8+ T cells sorted from blood. The source is a man between 18 and 35 years old in good health.

This clone has a single count. Within the sample, other DNA sequences also encode this same CDR3. The rearrangement uses TRBV11-2 and TRBJ2-7, with D tentatively TRBD1 (6 bases). Germline CDR1 and CDR2: SGHAT and FQNNGV. V shed 0 bases and J shed 4 bases, with 13 bases lying between them. The CDR3 has 15 amino acids. CDR3: CASSLDPSTGYEQYF. The CDR3 bases are TGTGCCAGCAGCTTAGACCCTAGTACAGGGTACGAGCAGTACTTC.

J is TRBJ2-1 and V is TRBV27; the match to TRBD2 covers 12 bases. With V trimmed by 5 bases and J by 7 bases, 9 bases remained unmatched. Germline V gene data show CDR1 as MNHEY and CDR2 as SMNVEV (reference sequence). This CDR3 region has 16 residues. In nucleotides, the CDR3 is TGTGCCAGCAGTCCGGCTAGCGGGAGGGTCGGGAATGAGCAGTTCTTC. Its translation: CASSPASGRVGNEQFF.

The rearrangement joins TRBV28 to TRBJ1-5; D remains ambiguous. The CDR3 contains 13 residues. Trimming left V 7 bases short and J 1 base short, with 8 bases between. In germline, CDR1 is MDHEN, CDR2 SYDVKM. CDR3 coding DNA: TGTGCCAGCACCTTTTACAGCAATCAGCCCCAGCATTTT. Translated, it gives CASTFYSNQPQHF.

The genes are TRBV28 and TRBJ1-2; TRBD1 matches 8 bases. Losses at the gene ends were 5 bases for V and 4 bases for J; bases not matched to a gene: 9. This CDR3 has 15 amino acids. Germline V gene sequence: CDR1 MDHEN, CDR2 SYDVKM. The CDR3 DNA sequence: TGTGCCAGCAGTCCACTGACAGGGGCCGGCTATGGCTACACCTTC. It encodes CASSPLTGAGYGYTF.

The chain is built from TRBV7-6 and TRBJ2-7, with 9 bases that match TRBD2. The CDR3 has 15 amino acids. Germline-derived CDR1 and CDR2 are SGHVS and FNYEAQ. V shed 4 bases and J 4 bases; nucleotides not matched to a gene: 8. The CDR3 nucleotides are TGTGCCAGCAGCTGGCAGAGCGGGGGGTCTTACGAGCAGTACTTC. It is translated as CASSWQSGGSYEQYF.

V gene TRBV4-1 combines with J gene TRBJ1-5, with unresolved D. The CDR3 runs to 15 residues. Per the germline V gene, CDR1 is MGHRA and CDR2 is YSYEKL. The V end was cut by 1 base, the J end by 2 bases, with 9 bases between. CDR3 protein: CASSQVTIGNQPQHF. The DNA for the CDR3 is TGCGCCAGCAGCCAAGTTACGATAGGCAATCAGCCCCAGCATTTT.

This clone appeared a single time. The chain joins TRBV4-1 to TRBJ1-4; D uncertain. The CDR3 length is 17 residues. The V gene lost 1 base and the J gene lost 0 bases, with 12 bases spanning the gap. CDR1 and CDR2 from the germline V gene are MGHRA and YSYEKL. CDR3 sequence: CASSQGGGSATNEKLFF. The CDR3, as DNA: TGCGCCAGCAGCCAAGGAGGCGGGTCCGCAACTAATGAAAAACTGTTTTTT.

Only one count was recorded for this clone. The chain carries TRBV7-9 and TRBJ2-1; weak D call: TRBD2 (5 bases). V lost 5 bases to trimming and J lost 10 bases, with 12 bases between them. This CDR3 region has 12 residues. Germline V CDR1 and CDR2: SEHNR, FQNEAQ (reference sequence). The CDR3 DNA reads TGTGCCAGCAGCCTCGTGGACTGGGAGCAGTTCTTC. Protein: CASSLVDWEQFF.